This record covers a single T cell receptor beta chain. The target antigen is unknown. It was with 60 Vbeta and 13 Jbeta primers that the PCR ran. Measured with immunoSEQ multiplex PCR; TCRdb has only the in-frame clones, and not every one. This sample carries around 150,000 clones, roughly 79% of them seen once, and the ten largest clones take about 1.3%. The entry originates in a study of cytomegalovirus exposure and HLA in healthy donors. At the level of the study: Tens of millions of unique TCR sequences came from HLA-typed donors in an early release.

Notes on the study in general: TCR beta V segments were, for the most part, productive about 90% or about 30% of the time in an earlier analysis. It was likely that a cluster of highly shared sequence variants was a sequencing artifact.

This TCR derives from a woman in her 50s in good health and CMV-seronegative. The specimen sequenced was PBMCs.

DNA of the CDR3: TGCGCCAGCAGCTTACAGGATAACTATGGCTACACCTTC. This codes for CASSLQDNYGYTF. This chain uses TRBV5-1 with TRBJ1-2, with TRBD1 as a possible D gene (5 bases). There are 13 residues in the CDR3. CDR1 is SGHRS, CDR2 YFSETQ, per germline. Deletions cut 2 bases from V and 1 base from J, with 6 bases between.